The entry below gives a single T cell receptor (beta chain) sequence along with its context. The data belong to a study of blood T cell repertoires in COVID-19. Turning to the study itself: Whether acute or convalescent, the COVID-19 samples came from the United States, Italy and Spain. In each case, the material was cDNA or gDNA derived from T cells, B-cell-depleted T cells, or PBMCs.

The authors' processing: Estimation of nucleated cell counts relied on the amplification of reference gene primers. Measured with immunoSEQ multiplex PCR; TCRdb has only the in-frame clones, and not every one. D and trimming were read from the DNA, whereas the V and J calls and clone size are those reported in that table. This sample has roughly 80,000 clones, with 88% found just once. The CDR3 runs 13 residues. J lost 4 bases, V lost 7 bases, and 6 bases had no gene match. The germline V gene has CDR1 SNHLY and CDR2 FYNNEI. The sequence was collected from a woman of 80 years or more with acute or convalescent COVID-19. The gene calls are TRBV2 and TRBJ1-2; TRBD1 agrees at 7 bases. The specimen sequenced was peripheral blood. The CDR3 region is CASTKDRTYGYTF. CDR3 sequence (DNA): TGTGCCAGCACCAAGGACAGGACCTATGGCTACACCTTC.